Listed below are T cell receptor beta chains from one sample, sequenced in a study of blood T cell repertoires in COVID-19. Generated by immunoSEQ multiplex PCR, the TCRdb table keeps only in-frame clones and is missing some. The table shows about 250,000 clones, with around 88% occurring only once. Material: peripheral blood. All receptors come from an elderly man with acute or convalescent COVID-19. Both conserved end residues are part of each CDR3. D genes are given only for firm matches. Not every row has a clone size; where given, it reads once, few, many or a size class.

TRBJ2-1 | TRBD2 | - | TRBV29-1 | TGCAGCGTTGAAGTGTCTAAGGGGCCTAGCGGGAGTCTGGTCTTC | CSVEVSKGPSGSLVF
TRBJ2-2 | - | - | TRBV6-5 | TGTGCCAGCCATTCCCTAGCGCCGAACACCGGGGAGCTGTTTTTT | CASHSLAPNTGELFF
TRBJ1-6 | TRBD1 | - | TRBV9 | TGTGCCAGCAGTGAGGGACAGAATTCACCCCTCCACTTT | CASSEGQNSPLHF
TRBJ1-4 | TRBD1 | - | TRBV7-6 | TGTGCCAGCAGCTTAGCTCGGACAGGGGGTGAAAAACTGTTTTTT | CASSLARTGGEKLFF
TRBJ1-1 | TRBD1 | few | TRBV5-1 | TGCGCCAGCAGCCGAGGCCGGACAGGAGGAACTGAAGCTTTCTTT | CASSRGRTGGTEAFF
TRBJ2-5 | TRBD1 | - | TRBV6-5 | TGTGCCAGCAGTTACACCGACAGGGGGCAAGAGACCCAGTACTTC | CASSYTDRGQETQYF
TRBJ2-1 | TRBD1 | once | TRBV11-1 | TGTGCCAGCACCCTCACGGGGACAGCCGACTACAATGAGCAGTTCTTC | CASTLTGTADYNEQFF
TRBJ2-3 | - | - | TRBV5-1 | TGCGCCAGCAGCTTGGCCAACACAGATACGCAGTATTTT | CASSLANTDTQYF
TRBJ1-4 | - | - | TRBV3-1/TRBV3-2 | TGTGCCAGCAGCCAAGCTACGGGGGAAAAACTGTTTTTT | CASSQATGEKLFF
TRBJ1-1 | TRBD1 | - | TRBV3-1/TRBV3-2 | TGTGCCAGCAGCCAAAGGGGGGCAGGGGGGAAGAACACTGAAGCTTTCTTT | CASSQRGAGGKNTEAFF
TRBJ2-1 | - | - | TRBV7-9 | TGTGCCAGCAGCTTCGGGGGGCCCTACAATGAGCAGTTCTTC | CASSFGGPYNEQFF
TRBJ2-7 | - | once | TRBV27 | TGTGCCAGCAGTTTATCGTGGACACCGTCAGTCGAGCAGTACTTC | CASSLSWTPSVEQYF
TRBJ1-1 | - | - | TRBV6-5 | TGTGCCAGCGCTACCGCGGACACTGAAGCTTTCTTT | CASATADTEAFF
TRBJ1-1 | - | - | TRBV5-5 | TGTGCCAGCAGCTTGATTGGACATTCAGGCACTGAAGCTTTCTTT | CASSLIGHSGTEAFF
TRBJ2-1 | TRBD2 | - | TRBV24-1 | TGTGCCACCAGTCCCTGGGGGGGGAATGAGCAGTTCTTC | CATSPWGGNEQFF
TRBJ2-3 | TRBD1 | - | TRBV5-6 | TGTGCCAGCAGCTGGAGGACAGGGTGGGGGACAGATACGCAGTATTTT | CASSWRTGWGTDTQYF